This TCR beta chain was sequenced during a study of T cell clusters in autoimmune cytopenias (dated by TCRdb to the late 2010s). With respect to the entire study: Of the 45 or so healthy donor controls, some 20 were female, and the group had a mean age of 56 years and a median age of roughly 62 years. A median TRB sequencing depth of about 50,000 reads per sample was reached, and a median of around 2,300 distinct TRB clonotypes per sample was obtained. In autoimmune cytopenia patients, peripheral blood TRB and IGH repertoires were sequenced during active disease and over treatment follow-up, together with healthy, CLL and autoimmune hepatitis controls. The goal of the study was to find out whether patients with autoimmune cytopenia have a disease-specific immune repertoire signature that could be used as a blood-based biomarker. For primary cytopenia the controls were under 30 age-matched healthy donors, whereas for secondary cytopenia the controls were approximately 15 age-matched CLL patients. The comparison group for autoimmune hepatitis repertoires was some 22 healthy donors matched for age and sex. Results and caveats for the whole study, not just this receptor: The cluster-lack signature was not observed for secondary cytopenia versus CLL, as the signature was apparently masked by the dominant lymphoma-associated repertoire. TRB repertoire shifts, with less even repertoires observed in secondary cytopenia and CLL, were mostly attributed to lymphoma bias rather than autoimmunity. Healthy donors showed around 3.3-fold more exclusive TRB clusters than active autoimmune hepatitis patients, consistent with an autoimmunity-wide signature. The T cell clusters were only ever defined in silico, so experimental validation of their functional role was still needed. The GLIPH analysis suggested a lack of physiological T cell clusters in primary autoimmune cytopenia patients, since approximately 50 clusters were exclusive to healthy donors whereas about 18 were exclusive to patients.

TRB amplification used approximately 250 ng of peripheral blood genomic DNA, some 40,000 genome equivalents, per sample. From its cysteine to its phenylalanine, the CDR3 spans 13 amino acids. No coding sequence is recorded. CDR1 is given as MNHNY and CDR2 as SVGAGI, both from the germline V gene (reference sequence). Points on this clonotype: The target of this receptor is not known.

TRB rearrangements were amplified by multiplex PCR following a touch-down protocol, with the TRB-A and TRB-B primer pools mixed in one tube. Illumina adapters and sample indices were added to the amplicons through two consecutive PCR reactions performed with Phusion HS II polymerase. The amplicons were purified from gel with the NucleoSpin Gel and PCR Clean-up kit, after which the amplicons were quantified by Qubit and checked for quality on an Agilent 2100 Bioanalyzer. Sequencing of the libraries was performed on an Illumina MiSeq with 600-cycle, single-indexed, paired-end runs. In the original analysis: MiXCR version 2.1.12 with the default MiXCR reference library was used to align and assemble TRB reads. Each unique CDR3 nucleotide sequence defined a clone, and only productive sequences with at least two reads were analysed. Repertoire diversity was assessed by alpha-parameterized diversity profiles (alpha 0 to 5), including Shannon (alpha 1) and Simpson (alpha 2) indices, computed with an R script. Combinatorial TRB VJ usage was calculated with the tcR package and was compared between cohorts by principal component analysis performed with ade4. TCRbeta CDR3s were clustered with GLIPH on cohort pairs matched by age and read depth, and cluster frequencies were compared by Wilcoxon test. The reads underwent TCRdb reprocessing, giving one record for each CDR3 protein sequence and no DNA. Clone size and V and J calls follow TCRdb, not the original study. The sample has about 11,000 distinct CDR3 sequences on record. About 4.5% of the sample lies in the top ten.

The sample was also linked to a second study, of T cell repertoires in aging, cancer and after chemotherapy. As that second paper reports: The donors fell into six age groups ranging from 30 or younger to 70 or older, and each group had at least three individuals. Control TCR repertoires from healthy donors were recorded over several months to years, and clear clonal overlap was observed across re-sampling. Roughly 9 million TCR reads were contained in the full dataset. Compared with age-matched healthy donors, untreated patients with either hematological or solid cancers had significantly lower TCR diversity in the blood along with higher clonality. In healthy donors, the decline in TCR diversity with age was mainly due to loss of richness, whereas in cancer patients loss of evenness also played a role. Median generation probability increased over the chemotherapy interval in both cancer cohorts, suggesting repertoire reconstitution through rebound thymic output. According to the authors, the repertoire data do not allow conclusions to be drawn about immunological memory after chemotherapy. Peripheral blood TCR beta repertoires from healthy donors and cancer patients were profiled to examine immunoaging and T cell reconstitution after chemotherapy. A cohort of over 200 cancer patients (roughly 90 with hematological and approximately 120 with solid cancers) was assembled, and 100 or so healthy donors were included as a reference group. MiXCR versions 2.12 and 3.0.5 were used to process the TRB sequences. Repertoire metrics included Shannon diversity, evenness, clonality (one minus evenness), and alpha-parameterized diversity profiles from alpha 0 to 5. The IGoR algorithm was used to calculate generation probabilities of clones in the paired pre- and post-chemotherapy samples.

The chain uses TRBV6-6 and TRBJ1-1; as DNA is missing, the TRBD1 call by TCRdb cannot be tested. This clonotype was obtained from a human donor in good health. Sequencing input: peripheral blood. CDR3 sequence: CASRPGPNTEAFF.